This T cell receptor (beta chain) appears in the sequencing data of a study of OX40 agonist ivuxolimab in advanced cancers. In the study overall: Intravenous ivuxolimab at 0.01 to 10 mg/kg was given to patients every 2 weeks.

TCRdb keeps only in-frame clones here, not all; method: immunoSEQ multiplex PCR. The table shows about 80,000 clones, with roughly 86% occurring only once. V was pared by 5 bases and J by 5 bases, with 9 bases of the junction left unmatched. The CDR3 sequence is 16 residues long. From germline, CDR1 is MNHEY and CDR2 SMNVEV (reference sequence). Specimen: CD4+ or CD8+ T cells sorted from blood, collected in a trial of the OX40 agonist ivuxolimab. This clonotype was sampled from an adult with an advanced solid tumor such as melanoma, head and neck, liver or kidney cancer. This chain uses TRBV27 with TRBJ2-2; 9 bases map to TRBD2. The CDR3 DNA sequence: TGTGCCAGCAGTCCCAGCGGGGGGCCAGGTACCGGGGAGCTGTTTTTT. Translation: CASSPSGGPGTGELFF.